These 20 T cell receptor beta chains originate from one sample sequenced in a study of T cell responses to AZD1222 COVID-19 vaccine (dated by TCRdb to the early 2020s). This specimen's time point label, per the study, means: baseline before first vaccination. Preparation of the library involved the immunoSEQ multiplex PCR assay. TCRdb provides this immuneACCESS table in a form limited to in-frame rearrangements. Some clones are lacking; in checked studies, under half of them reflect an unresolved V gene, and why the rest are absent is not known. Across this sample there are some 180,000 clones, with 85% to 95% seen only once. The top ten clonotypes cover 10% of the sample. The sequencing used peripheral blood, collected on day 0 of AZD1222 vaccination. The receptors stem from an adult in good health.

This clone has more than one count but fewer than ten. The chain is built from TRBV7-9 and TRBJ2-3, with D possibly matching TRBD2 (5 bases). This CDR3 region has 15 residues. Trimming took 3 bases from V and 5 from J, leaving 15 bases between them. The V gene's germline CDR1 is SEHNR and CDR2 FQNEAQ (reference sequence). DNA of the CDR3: TGTGCCAGCAGCTTGTCAGAGGGAGCAGGAGATACGCAGTATTTT. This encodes CASSLSEGAGDTQYF.

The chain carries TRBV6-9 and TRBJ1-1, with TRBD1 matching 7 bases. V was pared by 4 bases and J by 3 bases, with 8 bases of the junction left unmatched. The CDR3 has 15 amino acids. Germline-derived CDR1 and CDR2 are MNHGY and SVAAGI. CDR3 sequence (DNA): TGTGCCAGCAGTTTCACAGGGGTTGGCCACACTGAAGCTTTCTTT. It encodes CASSFTGVGHTEAFF.

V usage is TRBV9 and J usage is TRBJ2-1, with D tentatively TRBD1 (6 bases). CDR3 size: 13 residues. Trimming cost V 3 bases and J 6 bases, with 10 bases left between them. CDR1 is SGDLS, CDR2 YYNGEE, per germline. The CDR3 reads CASSATGFNEQFF. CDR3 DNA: TGTGCCAGCAGCGCTACAGGGTTCAATGAGCAGTTCTTC. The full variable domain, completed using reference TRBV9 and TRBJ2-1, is DSGVTQTPKHLITATGQRVTLRCSPRSGDLSVYWYQQSLDQGLQFLIQYYNGEERAKGNILERFSAQQFPDLHSELNLSSLELGDSALYFCASSATGFNEQFFGPGTRLTVL.

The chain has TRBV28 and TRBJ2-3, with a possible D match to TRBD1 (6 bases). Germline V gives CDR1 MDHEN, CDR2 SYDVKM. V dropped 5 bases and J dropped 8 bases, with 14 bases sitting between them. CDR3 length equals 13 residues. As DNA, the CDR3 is TGTGCCAGCAGTCCATGGACAGCCTCTACGCAGTATTTT. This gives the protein CASSPWTASTQYF.

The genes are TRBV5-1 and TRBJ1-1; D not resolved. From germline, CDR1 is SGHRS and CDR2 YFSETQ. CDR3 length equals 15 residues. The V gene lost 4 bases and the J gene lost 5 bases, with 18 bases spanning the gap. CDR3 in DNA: TGCGCCAGCAGCACCGCCGGAAGGTTGGGAACTGAAGCTTTCTTT. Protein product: CASSTAGRLGTEAFF.

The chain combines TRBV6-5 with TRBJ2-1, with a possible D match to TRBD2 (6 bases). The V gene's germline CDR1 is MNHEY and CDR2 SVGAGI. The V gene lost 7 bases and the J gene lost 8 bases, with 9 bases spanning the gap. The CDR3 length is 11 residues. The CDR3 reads CASTQRDEQFF. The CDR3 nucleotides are TGTGCCAGCACCCAGCGGGATGAGCAGTTCTTC.

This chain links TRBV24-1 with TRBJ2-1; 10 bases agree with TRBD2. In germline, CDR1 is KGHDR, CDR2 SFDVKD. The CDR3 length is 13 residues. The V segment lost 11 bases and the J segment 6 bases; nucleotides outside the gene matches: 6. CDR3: CASQAGGINEQFF. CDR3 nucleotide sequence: TGTGCCAGCCAAGCGGGGGGGATCAATGAGCAGTTCTTC.

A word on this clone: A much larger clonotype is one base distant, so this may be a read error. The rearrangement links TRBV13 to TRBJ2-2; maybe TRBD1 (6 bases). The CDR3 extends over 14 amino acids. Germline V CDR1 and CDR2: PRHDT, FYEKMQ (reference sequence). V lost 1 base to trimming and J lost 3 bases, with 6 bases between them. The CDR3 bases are TGTGCCAGCAGCTTAGAGGGGGACACCGGGGAGCTGTTTTTT. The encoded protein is CASSLEGDTGELFF.

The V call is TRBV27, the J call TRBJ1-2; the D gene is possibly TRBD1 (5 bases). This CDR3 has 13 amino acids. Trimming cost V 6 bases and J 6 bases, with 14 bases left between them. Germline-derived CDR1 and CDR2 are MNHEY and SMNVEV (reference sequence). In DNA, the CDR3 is TGTGCCAGCAGGACAGTGGGGGGAGATGGCTACACCTTC. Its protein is CASRTVGGDGYTF.

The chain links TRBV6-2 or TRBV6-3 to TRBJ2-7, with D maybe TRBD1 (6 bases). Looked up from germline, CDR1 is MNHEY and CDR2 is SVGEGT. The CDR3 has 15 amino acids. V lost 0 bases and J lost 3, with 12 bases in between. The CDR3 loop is CASSYSWGPDYEQYF. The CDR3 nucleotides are TGTGCCAGCAGTTACTCTTGGGGGCCAGACTACGAGCAGTACTTC.

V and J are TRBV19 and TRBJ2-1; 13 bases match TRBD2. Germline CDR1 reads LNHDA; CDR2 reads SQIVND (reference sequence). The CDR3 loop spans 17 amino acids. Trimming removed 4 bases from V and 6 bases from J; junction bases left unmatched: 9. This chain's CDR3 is CASSTHWTSGSVNEQFF. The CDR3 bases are TGTGCCAGTAGTACCCATTGGACTAGCGGGAGTGTCAATGAGCAGTTCTTC.

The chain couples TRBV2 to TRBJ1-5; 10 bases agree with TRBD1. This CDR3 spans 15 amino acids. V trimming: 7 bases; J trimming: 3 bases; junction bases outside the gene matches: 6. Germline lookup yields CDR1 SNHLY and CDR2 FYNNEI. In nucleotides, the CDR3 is TGTGCCAGCACCTCCGGGACAGGGGCCAATCAGCCCCAGCATTTT. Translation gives CASTSGTGANQPQHF. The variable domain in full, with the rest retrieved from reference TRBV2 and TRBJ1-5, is EPEVTQTPSHQVTQMGQEVILRCVPISNHLYFYWYRQILGQKVEFLVSFYNNEISEKSEIFDDQFSVERPDGSNFTLKIRSTKLEDSAMYFCASTSGTGANQPQHFGDGTRLSIL.

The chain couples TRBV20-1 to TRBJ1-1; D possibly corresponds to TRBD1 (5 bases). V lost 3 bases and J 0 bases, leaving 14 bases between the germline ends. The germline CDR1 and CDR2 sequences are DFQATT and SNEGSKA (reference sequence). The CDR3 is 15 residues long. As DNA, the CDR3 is TGCAGTGCTAGTCCCGACGGGGCGATGAACACTGAAGCTTTCTTT. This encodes CSASPDGAMNTEAFF.

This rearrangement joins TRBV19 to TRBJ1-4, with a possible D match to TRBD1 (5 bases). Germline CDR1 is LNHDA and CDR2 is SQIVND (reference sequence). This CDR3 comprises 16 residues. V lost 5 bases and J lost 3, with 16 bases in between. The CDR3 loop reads CASSWGSQGPNEKLFF. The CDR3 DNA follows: TGTGCCAGTAGTTGGGGGTCCCAGGGCCCTAATGAAAAACTGTTTTTT.

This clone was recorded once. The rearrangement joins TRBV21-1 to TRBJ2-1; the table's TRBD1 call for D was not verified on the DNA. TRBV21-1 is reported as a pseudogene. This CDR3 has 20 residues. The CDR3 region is CASSKVRQGRAPRPYNEQFF. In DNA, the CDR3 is TGTGCCAGCAGCAAAGTTCGGCAGGGCCGGGCCCCACGGCCCTACAATGAGCAGTTCTTC.

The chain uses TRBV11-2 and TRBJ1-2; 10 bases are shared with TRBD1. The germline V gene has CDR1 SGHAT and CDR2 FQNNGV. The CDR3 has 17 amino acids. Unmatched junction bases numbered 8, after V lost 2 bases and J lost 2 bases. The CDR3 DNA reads TGTGCCAGCAGCTTACTAAGGGACAGGGGCAGGAACTATGGCTACACCTTC. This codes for CASSLLRDRGRNYGYTF.

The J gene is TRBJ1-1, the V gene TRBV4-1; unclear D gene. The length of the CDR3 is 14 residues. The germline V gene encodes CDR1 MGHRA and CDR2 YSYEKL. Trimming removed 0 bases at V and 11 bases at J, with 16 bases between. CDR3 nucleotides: TGCGCCAGCAGCCAAGATTACTCCGGCCTAAGGGCTTTCTTT. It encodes CASSQDYSGLRAFF.

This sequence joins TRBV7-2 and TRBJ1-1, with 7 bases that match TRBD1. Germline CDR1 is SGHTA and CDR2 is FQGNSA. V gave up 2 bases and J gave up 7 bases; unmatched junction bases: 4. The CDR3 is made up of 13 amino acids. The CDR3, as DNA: TGTGCCAGCAGCTTACCGGGACAGCTTGAAGCTTTCTTT. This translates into CASSLPGQLEAFF.

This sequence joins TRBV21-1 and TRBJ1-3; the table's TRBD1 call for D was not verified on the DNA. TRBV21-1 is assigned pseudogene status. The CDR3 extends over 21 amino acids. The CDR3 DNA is TGTGCCAGCAGCAACGCGATCCTGACAGGGGGCTCCAACCTCTGCGGAAACACCATATATTTT. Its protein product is CASSNAILTGGSNLCGNTIYF.

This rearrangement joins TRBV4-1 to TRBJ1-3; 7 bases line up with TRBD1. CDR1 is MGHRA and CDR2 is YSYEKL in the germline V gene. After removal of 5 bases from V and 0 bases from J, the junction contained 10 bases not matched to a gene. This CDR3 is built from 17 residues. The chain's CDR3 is CASSSYRGQSSGNTIYF. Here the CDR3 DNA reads TGCGCCAGCAGCTCCTACAGGGGACAGAGCTCTGGAAACACCATATATTTT.